The source of this T cell receptor (beta chain) is a study of Graves' ophthalmopathy and Graves' hyperthyroidism. Study summary: Investigators collected peripheral blood at initial diagnosis, before any treatment was given.

This clonotype has a count of ten or more. Its antigen remains unknown. Ophthalmopathy cases showed moderate-to-severe activity, scoring CAS ≥3 and NOSPECS ≥4, with duration under 3 months. From RNA, the CDR3 regions of TCR beta chains were amplified and sequenced. First-round RT-PCR employed HTBI primers, with a second-round multiplex PCR after it. MiXCR, applied by TCRdb to the multiplex PCR reads, yields one record per CDR3 protein. The repertoire includes roughly 700,000 distinct CDR3 sequences, 40% of them detected once, and less than 55% sits in the top ten. Study outcomes and limitations: Ophthalmopathy cases were distinguished from stable hyperthyroidism by a 13-signature model, reaching 85% to 90% sensitivity and roughly 81% specificity. The model achieved 70.59% sensitivity and less than 85% specificity for ophthalmopathy progression.

With 4 bases clipped from V and 4 bases from J, the junction kept 3 bases outside the gene matches. Germline V gene sequence: CDR1 SNHLY, CDR2 FYNNEI. The CDR3 is 15 residues long. The chain has TRBV2 and TRBJ2-5; 13 bases align to TRBD2. This TCR came from an adult man with Graves' ophthalmopathy. Sequenced sample: peripheral blood. This CDR3 reads CASSVLAGGRETQYF. CDR3 coding DNA: TGTGCCAGCAGTGTACTAGCGGGAGGGCGAGAGACCCAGTACTTC.